These 28 T cell receptor beta chains originate from one sample sequenced in a study of T cells in Graves' hyperthyroidism and ophthalmopathy. Regions amplified from RNA transcripts were the TCR beta CDR3 regions. The HTBI primer set was used in a first-round RT-PCR of the TCR CDR3. TCRdb passed the multiplex PCR reads through MiXCR, listing each CDR3 protein once. The repertoire holds approximately 700,000 distinct CDR3 sequences, with roughly 15% as singletons. Sequencing was carried out using blood. The receptors stem from a man aged 18 to 30 with Graves' hyperthyroidism.

This clonotype has more than one count but fewer than ten. The chain uses TRBV27 and TRBJ2-7; 7 positions agree with TRBD2. Germline V gene lookup returns CDR1 MNHEY and CDR2 SMNVEV (reference sequence). Trimming cost V 6 bases and J 0 bases; bases outside gene matches: 11. The CDR3 runs to 16 residues. Written as DNA, the CDR3 is TGTGCCAGCAGCTCGGGGGAGGGCCGTTTCTCCTACGAGCAGTACTTC. Translated, it gives CASSSGEGRFSYEQYF.

The table lists this clonotype with a few counts. The V and J genes are TRBV9 and TRBJ2-3; D is possibly TRBD1 or TRBD2 (5 bases each). The CDR3 has 15 residues. V was pared by 3 bases and J by 2 bases, with 13 bases between. Germline lookup yields CDR1 SGDLS and CDR2 YYNGEE. This CDR3 is CASSAGGGTTDTQYF. The CDR3 DNA reads TGTGCCAGCAGCGCCGGTGGGGGAACCACAGATACGCAGTATTTT.

About this clonotype itself: One end of the junction varies from germline; a read error may be responsible. The rearrangement joins TRBV25-1 to TRBJ2-3; 8 bases align to TRBD1. The V gene's germline CDR1 is MGHDK and CDR2 SYGVNS. The CDR3 length is 15 residues. DNA of the CDR3: TGTGCCAGCAGCGAATTGGATGACAGGGGAGATACGCAGTATTTT. Its protein is CASSELDDRGDTQYF.

This clonotype was seen only a few times. The V gene is TRBV29-1, the J gene TRBJ2-5, with no clear D. Germline V gene lookup returns CDR1 SQVTM and CDR2 ANQGSEA. There are 12 residues in the CDR3. Trimming cost V 6 bases and J 2 bases, with 10 bases left between them. The CDR3 DNA follows: TGCAGCGTGGCGATGGGGCAAGAGACCCAGTACTTC. This sequence encodes CSVAMGQETQYF.

The chain couples TRBV6-1 to TRBJ1-2, with no clear D. V was shortened by 5 bases and J by 8 bases, with 12 bases between the two germline ends. CDR3 length equals 12 residues. CDR1 is MNHNS and CDR2 is SASEGT in the germline V gene. CDR3 residues: CASSPDRRGYTF. The CDR3 DNA sequence: TGTGCCAGCAGTCCGGACCGTAGGGGCTACACCTTC.

This clonotype has at least ten counts. The chain employs TRBV7-9 and TRBJ2-3, with a possible D match to TRBD2 (7 bases). Germline V gene sequence: CDR1 SEHNR, CDR2 FQNEAQ (reference sequence). The CDR3 spans 16 residues. V lost 1 base to trimming and J lost 2 bases, with 13 bases between them. Here the CDR3 reads CASSLGTGGPTDTQYF. For the CDR3, the DNA is TGTGCCAGCAGCTTAGGGACCGGGGGGCCCACAGATACGCAGTATTTT.

At least ten counts were recorded for this clonotype. The chain combines TRBV9 with TRBJ2-3; TRBD2 aligns across 11 bases. The germline V gene has CDR1 SGDLS and CDR2 YYNGEE. CDR3 size: 19 residues. J gave up 0 bases and V 3 bases, and 12 bases lay outside the gene matches. In DNA form, the CDR3 reads TGTGCCAGCAGCGACGAGGCCCTTAGCGGGAGGGCTAGCACAGATACGCAGTATTTT. This encodes CASSDEALSGRASTDTQYF.

This clonotype has at least ten counts. This chain links TRBV18 with TRBJ2-1, with D possibly matching TRBD2 (6 bases). The V and J ends lost 2 bases and 8 bases respectively, with 13 bases between them. The germline CDR1 and CDR2 sequences are KGHSH and LQKENI. CDR3 length: 14 residues. The CDR3 DNA sequence: TGTGCCAGCTCACCAGGTTTCTGGGGGGATGAGCAGTTCTTC. Amino acids: CASSPGFWGDEQFF.

Concerning this clonotype itself: A much more abundant neighbour one base away suggests this may be a read error. The chain links TRBV27 to TRBJ1-1; D may be TRBD1 (5 bases). The germline gives CDR1 MNHEY, CDR2 SMNVEV (reference sequence). The CDR3 extends over 14 amino acids. CDR3 sequence (DNA): TGTGCCAGCAGTTTAAGGATGGGGCAAACTGGAGCTTTCTTT. Translated: CASSLRMGQTGAFF.

This clonotype was counted ten times or more. The chain employs TRBV18 and TRBJ2-1, with 7 positions matching TRBD2. Germline CDR1 is KGHSH and CDR2 is LQKENI. The CDR3 has 15 amino acids. With 3 bases clipped from V and 4 bases from J, the junction kept 6 bases outside the gene matches. Written as DNA, the CDR3 is TGTGCCAGCTCACCCGGACTAGATCTTTACAATGAGCAGTTCTTC. Translating it yields CASSPGLDLYNEQFF.

The V gene is TRBV11-2, the J gene TRBJ2-2; D assignment may be TRBD1 or TRBD2 (7 bases each). The V gene lost 5 bases and the J gene lost 6 bases, with 16 bases spanning the gap. Germline lookup yields CDR1 SGHAT and CDR2 FQNNGV. This CDR3 has 15 residues. The CDR3 region is CASSPGGVYAGELFF. CDR3 in DNA: TGTGCCAGCAGCCCAGGGGGGGTTTACGCCGGGGAGCTGTTTTTT.

In its sample, this clonotype was seen many times. V is TRBV29-1 and J is TRBJ2-3; D may be TRBD2 (6 bases). Looked up from germline, CDR1 is SQVTM and CDR2 is ANQGSEA. V was shortened by 2 bases and J by 1 base, with 7 bases between the two germline ends. The CDR3 runs 13 residues. The CDR3, as DNA: TGCAGCGTTGAACCGGGGGGCACAGATACGCAGTATTTT. It specifies CSVEPGGTDTQYF.

The table lists this clonotype with a few counts. Relative to the germline gene, one junction end is altered; a read error may explain this. This chain links TRBV30 with TRBJ1-5, with TRBD1 identical over 10 bases. The CDR3 length is 14 residues. The germline V gene encodes CDR1 GTSNPN and CDR2 SVGIG (reference sequence). CDR3 in DNA: TGTGCCTGGAGTGCTGGACAGGGGGATCACCCCCAGCATTTT. This codes for CAWSAGQGDHPQHF.

This clonotype was seen ten or more times. This chain joins TRBV7-6 and TRBJ2-1, with D tentatively TRBD1 (6 bases). V was cut by 1 base and J by 10 bases, with 11 bases left in between. Germline CDR1 is SGHVS and CDR2 is FNYEAQ. The CDR3 runs 13 residues. The CDR3 coding sequence is TGTGCCAGCAGCTTAGAGAGGGGGTGGGAGCAGTTCTTC. Translation: CASSLERGWEQFF.

This clonotype came up a few times. At one of its ends the junction is not consistent with the germline gene, which may arise from a read error. This chain connects TRBV12-3 or TRBV12-4 to TRBJ2-1, with TRBD2 matching over 9 bases. The CDR3 consists of 13 residues. The CDR3 protein is CATSDILAGEQFF. The CDR3 nucleotides read TGTGCCACCAGTGATATCCTAGCGGGGGAGCAGTTCTTC.

The V gene is TRBV6-1, the J gene TRBJ2-7; D might be TRBD2 (6 bases). Germline V gene sequence: CDR1 MNHNS, CDR2 SASEGT. This CDR3 is 11 amino acids long. As DNA, the CDR3 is TGTGGCGGGGAGAGCTCCTACGAGCAGTACTTC. The encoded protein is CGGESSYEQYF.

A few counts support this clonotype. This rearrangement joins TRBV4-3 to TRBJ2-3, with 11 bases matching TRBD1. Per germline, CDR1 LGHNA and CDR2 YSLEER. Losses at the gene ends were 4 bases for V and 5 bases for J; bases not matched to a gene: 8. The CDR3 runs 16 residues. In DNA form, the CDR3 reads TGCGCCAGCAGCCCAAATGGACAGGGGGCAAAAGATACGCAGTATTTT. It codes for CASSPNGQGAKDTQYF.

At least ten counts were recorded for this clonotype. V usage is TRBV18 and J usage is TRBJ2-7, with D perhaps being TRBD1 or TRBD2 (5 bases each). CDR1 is KGHSH and CDR2 is LQKENI in the germline V gene. This CDR3 is built from 13 residues. V was clipped by 1 base and J by 5 bases, with 9 bases between them. The CDR3 DNA is TGTGCCAGCTCACCACGGGGGTTGGACGAGCAGTACTTC. It yields the protein CASSPRGLDEQYF.

This clonotype was recorded once. V is TRBV7-9 and J is TRBJ2-7; D assignment may be TRBD1 or TRBD2 (5 bases each). Germline V gives CDR1 SEHNR, CDR2 FQNEAQ (reference sequence). Trimming shortened V by 4 bases and J by 2 bases, and 15 bases separated the two germline ends. The CDR3 covers 15 residues. This CDR3 reads CASSSGTAGPYEQYF. DNA for the CDR3: TGTGCCAGCAGCTCAGGGACCGCCGGCCCCTACGAGCAGTACTTC.

The rearrangement joins TRBV11-2 to TRBJ2-3, with TRBD2 as a possible D gene (6 bases). V was pared by 3 bases and J by 11 bases, with 12 bases between. This CDR3 contains 12 residues. Germline V gene lookup returns CDR1 SGHAT and CDR2 FQNNGV. CDR3 DNA: TGTGCCAGCAGCTTCCCGCTGGGGGGGCAGTATTTT. It encodes CASSFPLGGQYF.

This clonotype was detected a few times. CDR3 DNA: TGTGCCGGACTAGCCAAAAACATTCAGTACTTC. Protein sequence: CAGLAKNIQYF. J is TRBJ2-4 and V is TRBV6-2 or TRBV6-3, with TRBD2 as a possible D gene (5 bases). Germline V gene sequence: CDR1 MNHEY, CDR2 SVGEGT. The CDR3 has 11 amino acids. V lost 11 bases and J 0 bases, leaving 5 bases between the germline ends.

This chain links TRBV6-2 or TRBV6-3 with TRBJ2-5; tentatively, D is TRBD1 (6 bases). The germline gives CDR1 MNHEY, CDR2 SVGEGT. CDR3 length: 12 residues. The V and J ends lost 8 bases and 6 bases respectively, with 13 bases between them. CDR3 coding DNA: TGTGCCAGCGGAAACAGGGTTAAGACCCAGTACTTC. Translated: CASGNRVKTQYF.

The rearrangement links TRBV18 to TRBJ2-5; perhaps TRBD2 as D (5 bases). This CDR3 contains 14 residues. V lost 4 bases, J lost 5 bases, and 14 bases lay in between. Germline V CDR1 and CDR2: KGHSH, LQKENI. Written as DNA, the CDR3 is TGTGCCAGCTCACTTCAGGACTCTGCTGAGACCCAGTACTTC. It codes for CASSLQDSAETQYF.

This clonotype has just a few counts. The V gene is TRBV6-1, the J gene TRBJ2-2; 10 nucleotides align to TRBD2. Losses at the gene ends were 8 bases for V and 12 bases for J; bases not matched to a gene: 12. The CDR3 consists of 14 residues. Germline CDR1 MNHNS, CDR2 SASEGT. CDR3 loop: CASRRASGRRKLFF. CDR3 nucleotide sequence: TGTGCCAGCCGGAGGGCTAGCGGGAGAAGGAAGCTGTTTTTT.

This clonotype was counted a single time. The chain employs TRBV24-1 and TRBJ2-7; 8 bases match TRBD1. Looked up from germline, CDR1 is KGHDR and CDR2 is SFDVKD. J lost 5 bases, V lost 0 bases, and 11 bases had no gene match. This CDR3 region has 17 residues. This chain's CDR3 is CATSDLAGGQGGNEQYF. DNA for the CDR3: TGTGCCACCAGTGATTTGGCAGGGGGCCAGGGCGGCAACGAGCAGTACTTC.

This clonotype has a count of ten or more. J is TRBJ2-2 and V is TRBV12-3 or TRBV12-4; maybe TRBD2 (5 bases). Trimming pared 5 bases from V and 5 bases from J, leaving 9 bases between. This CDR3 comprises 13 residues. The DNA for the CDR3 is TGTGCCAGCAGTCCAACTAGGACCGGGGAGCTGTTTTTT. Protein sequence: CASSPTRTGELFF.

The genes are TRBV27 and TRBJ2-7, with 9 positions matching TRBD1. After removal of 8 bases from V and 2 bases from J, the junction contained 7 bases not matched to a gene. Germline values: CDR1 MNHEY, CDR2 SMNVEV (reference sequence). This CDR3 region has 14 residues. CDR3 bases: TGTGCCAGCGGCGGACAGGGGTCCACCTACGAGCAGTACTTC. It encodes CASGGQGSTYEQYF.

The chain has TRBV27 and TRBJ1-4, with D perhaps matching TRBD1 (5 bases). V lost 2 bases, J lost 6 bases, and 16 bases lay in between. Looked up from germline, CDR1 is MNHEY and CDR2 is SMNVEV (reference sequence). The CDR3 loop spans 16 amino acids. The chain's CDR3 is CASSLVTAGGHEKLFF. The CDR3 bases are TGTGCCAGCAGTTTAGTTACGGCGGGGGGACATGAAAAACTGTTTTTT. Looking up the rest from reference TRBV27 and TRBJ1-4 gives the full variable domain: EAQVTQNPRYLITVTGKKLTVTCSQNMNHEYMSWYRQDPGLGLRQIYYSMNVEVTDKGDVPEGYKVSRKEKRNFPLILESPSPNQTSLYFCASSLVTAGGHEKLFFGSGTQLSVL.